The 13 T cell receptor beta chains given below trace back to one sample, sequenced in a study of early T cells in non-severe SARS-CoV-2 infection (dated by TCRdb to 2020 to 2023). The library was prepared using 5' RACE. For sequencing, a NextSeq 500 was employed. TCRdb reprocessed the public reads (quality trimming at Q25 with fastp, clone calling with MiXCR) and kept in-frame beta chains. Each entry is one CDR3 protein sequence, shown with its most common DNA and genes. The sample table shows around 26,000 distinct CDR3 sequences, and 5.1% are seen once. The top ten clones comprise 3% to 5% of the sample. The specimen sequenced was whole blood. These TCRs come from an adult who was a healthcare worker with PCR-confirmed SARS-CoV-2 infection or an uninfected control (not recorded which).

This clonotype was seen repeatedly, ten times or more. The rearrangement links TRBV5-5 to TRBJ2-3; TRBD2 matches 11 bases. CDR1 SGHKS and CDR2 YYEKEE come from the germline V gene (reference sequence). J gave up 2 bases and V 0 bases, and 8 bases lay outside the gene matches. The CDR3 length is 18 residues. CDR3 DNA: TGTGCCAGCAGCTTGGGACTAGCGGGGTCTCACCTCACAGATACGCAGTATTTT. Translated, it gives CASSLGLAGSHLTDTQYF.

This clonotype was counted ten times or more. This chain uses TRBV7-8 with TRBJ1-6; the D is unclear. The germline gives CDR1 SGHVS, CDR2 FQNEAQ. V lost 1 base to trimming and J lost 9 bases, with 10 bases between them. The CDR3 loop spans 14 amino acids. CDR3 sequence: CASSLVFSGSPLHF. Here the CDR3 DNA reads TGTGCCAGCAGCTTAGTTTTCTCGGGTTCACCCCTCCACTTT.

The rearrangement joins TRBV6-2 or TRBV6-3 to TRBJ2-7; 8 bases are shared with TRBD2. This CDR3 spans 14 amino acids. The germline CDR1 and CDR2 sequences are MNHEY and SVGEGT. The trim removed 2 bases at V and 5 bases at J, leaving 5 bases unmatched. The CDR3 spells CASSYPGGVHEQYF. The CDR3 DNA sequence: TGTGCCAGCAGTTACCCCGGGGGGGTCCACGAGCAGTACTTC.

This clonotype has at least ten counts. This sequence joins TRBV12-3 or TRBV12-4 and TRBJ2-2; D uncertain. The V and J ends lost 7 bases and 0 bases respectively, with 3 bases between them. CDR3 length: 12 residues. CDR3 in amino acids: CASTPNTGELFF. The CDR3 coding sequence is TGTGCCAGCACCCCGAACACCGGGGAGCTGTTTTTT.

The chain has TRBV18 and TRBJ1-6, with D hard to call. The germline gives CDR1 KGHSH, CDR2 LQKENI. This CDR3 has 18 amino acids. Trimming removed 6 bases at V and 0 bases at J, with 18 bases between. DNA of the CDR3: TGTGCCAGCTCCCGTAGGGTCCGATCCAGCTCCTATAATTCACCCCTCCACTTT. It specifies CASSRRVRSSSYNSPLHF.

The V call is TRBV5-4, the J call TRBJ1-6; 9 positions match TRBD1. The V segment lost 4 bases and the J segment 10 bases; nucleotides outside the gene matches: 6. The CDR3 is 14 amino acids. CDR1 and CDR2 (germline): SGHNT, YYREEE (reference sequence). CDR3 DNA: TGTGCCAGCAGCCAACAGGGGGCGCGATCACCCCTCCACTTT. Amino acid sequence: CASSQQGARSPLHF.

This clonotype was seen at least ten times. The genes are TRBV20-1 and TRBJ2-7; 7 nucleotides line up with TRBD2. This CDR3 region has 15 residues. Germline values: CDR1 DFQATT, CDR2 SNEGSKA (reference sequence). With 5 bases clipped from V and 0 bases from J, the junction kept 10 bases outside the gene matches. For the CDR3, the DNA is TGCAGTGCTGGGAGGGACTCCCGGAGCTCCTACGAGCAGTACTTC. Its protein product is CSAGRDSRSSYEQYF.

In this sample, this clonotype turned up many times. The gene calls are TRBV12-3 or TRBV12-4 and TRBJ2-1; TRBD1 aligns across 8 bases. V dropped 6 bases and J dropped 5; count of bases not matched to a gene: 6. The CDR3 is 14 amino acids. CDR3 residues: CASRPGQEDNEQFF. The CDR3 region has the DNA TGTGCCAGCAGGCCGGGACAGGAAGACAATGAGCAGTTCTTC.

This clonotype was recorded at least ten times. J is TRBJ2-1 and V is TRBV19; TRBD1 matches 9 bases. The CDR3 is made up of 14 amino acids. Per germline, CDR1 LNHDA and CDR2 SQIVND (reference sequence). V lost 3 bases to trimming and J lost 9 bases; unmatched junction nucleotides: 6. The CDR3: CASSIGTGSGEQFF. The CDR3 bases are TGTGCCAGTAGTATTGGGACAGGGAGTGGTGAGCAGTTCTTC.

This chain's CDR3 is CAWSRRLKDTQYF. The CDR3 coding sequence is TGTGCCTGGAGCCGAAGACTCAAAGATACGCAGTATTTT. The J gene is TRBJ2-3, the V gene TRBV30; no firm D call. CDR1 is GTSNPN and CDR2 is SVGIG in the germline V gene (reference sequence). V dropped 3 bases and J dropped 5 bases, with 12 bases sitting between them. CDR3 length: 13 amino acids. The whole variable domain, filled in from reference TRBV30 and TRBJ2-3, reads SQTIHQWPATLVQPVGSPLSLECTVEGTSNPNLYWYRQAAGRGLQLLFYSVGIGQISSEVPQNLSASRPQDRQFILSSKKLLLSDSGFYLCAWSRRLKDTQYFGPGTRLTVL.

The rearrangement joins TRBV7-2 to TRBJ2-3; TRBD2 aligns across 12 bases. This CDR3 contains 15 residues. CDR1 and CDR2 from the germline V gene are SGHTA and FQGNSA. V dropped 3 bases and J dropped 4; count of bases not matched to a gene: 2. CDR3: CASSFLAGGPDTQYF. The CDR3 DNA is TGTGCCAGCAGCTTTCTAGCGGGGGGGCCAGATACGCAGTATTTT.

This clonotype was recorded at least ten times. The rearrangement uses TRBV6-1 and TRBJ2-5; 7 nucleotides match TRBD1. Germline V gene sequence: CDR1 MNHNS, CDR2 SASEGT. This CDR3 region has 13 residues. With 5 bases clipped from V and 2 bases from J, the junction kept 2 bases outside the gene matches. CDR3 coding DNA: TGTGCCAGCAGTTCGACAGGGCAAGAGACCCAGTACTTC. Amino acids: CASSSTGQETQYF.

This sequence joins TRBV12-3 or TRBV12-4 and TRBJ2-1; TRBD1 matches at 7 bases. J lost 7 bases, V lost 3 bases, and 6 bases had no gene match. The CDR3 has 14 residues. The CDR3 DNA reads TGTGCCAGCAGTTTGTCAGGGGGTTTTAATGAGCAGTTCTTC. The encoded protein is CASSLSGGFNEQFF.